The rows below give T cell receptor beta chains drawn from one sample of a study of blood T cell repertoires in COVID-19. TCRdb keeps only in-frame clones here, not all; method: immunoSEQ multiplex PCR. Among 150,000 to 200,000 clones listed, approximately 92% were seen once. The sequencing sample was made of peripheral blood. All receptors come from a man aged 25 to 45 with COVID-19, enrolled during active disease. CDR3s include the opening cysteine and the closing phenylalanine or tryptophan. D genes are given only for firm matches. Clone sizes are given selectively: once, few, many, or a class where the clone is expanded.

size: NA; V: TRBV7-8; J: TRBJ2-1; D: TRBD2; CDR3: CASSIGLVGNEQFF; DNA: TGTGCCAGCAGCATCGGACTAGTTGGGAATGAGCAGTTCTTC
size: NA; V: TRBV6-2/TRBV6-3; J: TRBJ1-4; D: TRBD1; CDR3: CASRPGQGHLPYEKLFF; DNA: TGTGCCAGCCGCCCGGGACAGGGGCATTTGCCGTATGAAAAACTGTTTTTT
size: NA; V: TRBV19; J: TRBJ1-4; D: NA; CDR3: CASSPGSGTNEKLFF; DNA: TGTGCCAGTAGTCCTGGTTCGGGAACTAATGAAAAACTGTTTTTT
size: NA; V: TRBV29-1; J: TRBJ1-2; D: NA; CDR3: CSVEGQVNYGYTF; DNA: TGCAGCGTTGAGGGTCAGGTGAACTATGGCTACACCTTC
size: NA; V: TRBV7-3; J: TRBJ2-1; D: TRBD1; CDR3: CASSFTGVSSYNEQFF; DNA: TGTGCCAGCAGCTTTACAGGGGTCAGCTCCTACAATGAGCAGTTCTTC
size: NA; V: TRBV28; J: TRBJ1-4; D: NA; CDR3: CASSLPPGRGNAKLFF; DNA: TGTGCCAGCAGTTTACCCCCCGGTCGGGGAAATGCAAAACTGTTTTTT
size: NA; V: TRBV30; J: TRBJ1-1; D: TRBD1; CDR3: CASQGGLNTEAFF; DNA: TGTGCCTCCCAAGGGGGCCTGAACACTGAAGCTTTCTTT
size: NA; V: TRBV6-5; J: TRBJ2-2; D: TRBD1; CDR3: CASSRQGVDGELFF; DNA: TGTGCCAGCAGTCGACAGGGTGTGGACGGGGAGCTGTTTTTT
size: NA; V: TRBV5-5; J: TRBJ1-2; D: NA; CDR3: CASSLNRAYGYTF; DNA: TGTGCCAGCAGCCTAAACAGGGCCTATGGCTACACCTTC
size: NA; V: TRBV18; J: TRBJ2-5; D: TRBD2; CDR3: CASSPNIAGIETQYF; DNA: TGTGCCAGCTCACCTAATATAGCGGGAATAGAGACCCAGTACTTC
size: once; V: TRBV7-9; J: TRBJ2-1; D: TRBD2; CDR3: CASSVSGLSYNEQFF; DNA: TGTGCCAGCAGCGTTAGCGGGCTTTCCTACAATGAGCAGTTCTTC
size: NA; V: TRBV3-1/TRBV3-2; J: TRBJ2-3; D: NA; CDR3: CASSQGVGGADTQYF; DNA: TGTGCCAGCAGCCAAGGCGTAGGGGGAGCAGATACGCAGTATTTT
size: few; V: TRBV27; J: TRBJ2-3; D: NA; CDR3: CASSFRGPKDTQYF; DNA: TGTGCCAGCAGTTTCAGGGGCCCTAAAGATACGCAGTATTTT
size: NA; V: TRBV2; J: TRBJ1-4; D: NA; CDR3: CASLGLNEKLFF; DNA: TGTGCCAGCCTGGGGCTAAATGAAAAACTGTTTTTT
size: NA; V: TRBV10-3; J: TRBJ1-2; D: NA; CDR3: CAIRDSGNYDYTF; DNA: TGTGCCATCAGGGACTCCGGGAACTATGACTACACCTTC
size: NA; V: TRBV5-8; J: TRBJ2-1; D: NA; CDR3: CASSLNREQFF; DNA: TGTGCCAGCAGCTTGAACAGGGAGCAGTTCTTC
size: NA; V: TRBV5-1; J: TRBJ1-3; D: TRBD1; CDR3: CASSLTTGVSGNTIYF; DNA: TGCGCCAGCAGCTTGACCACAGGGGTCTCTGGAAACACCATATATTTT
size: NA; V: TRBV9; J: TRBJ2-1; D: TRBD2; CDR3: CASSVKGSGAYNEQFF; DNA: TGTGCCAGCAGCGTAAAAGGTAGCGGGGCCTACAATGAGCAGTTCTTC
size: NA; V: TRBV3-1/TRBV3-2; J: TRBJ2-1; D: NA; CDR3: CASSHTHRVKSYNEQFF; DNA: TGTGCCAGCAGCCACACCCACAGGGTAAAATCCTACAATGAGCAGTTCTTC
size: few; V: TRBV5-8; J: TRBJ1-4; D: NA; CDR3: CASSLGAENEKLFF; DNA: TGTGCCAGCAGCTTGGGGGCTGAGAATGAAAAACTGTTTTTT
size: NA; V: TRBV9; J: TRBJ1-2; D: TRBD1; CDR3: CASSGSYRGPNYGYTF; DNA: TGTGCCAGCAGCGGCAGTTACAGGGGTCCTAACTATGGCTACACCTTC
size: NA; V: TRBV27; J: TRBJ1-5; D: NA; CDR3: CASSLTGLLFQPQHF; DNA: TGTGCCAGCAGTTTAACGGGACTGCTTTTTCAGCCCCAGCATTTT
size: NA; V: TRBV6-6; J: TRBJ2-7; D: TRBD1; CDR3: CASSKPGQGKYEQYF; DNA: TGTGCCAGCAGTAAACCCGGACAGGGAAAGTACGAGCAGTACTTC
size: NA; V: TRBV19; J: TRBJ1-1; D: NA; CDR3: CASSWGQNTEAFF; DNA: TGTGCCAGTAGTTGGGGACAGAACACTGAAGCTTTCTTT
size: NA; V: TRBV28; J: TRBJ2-7; D: TRBD1; CDR3: CASRTGQGPYEQYF; DNA: TGTGCCAGCCGAACGGGACAGGGTCCCTACGAGCAGTACTTC